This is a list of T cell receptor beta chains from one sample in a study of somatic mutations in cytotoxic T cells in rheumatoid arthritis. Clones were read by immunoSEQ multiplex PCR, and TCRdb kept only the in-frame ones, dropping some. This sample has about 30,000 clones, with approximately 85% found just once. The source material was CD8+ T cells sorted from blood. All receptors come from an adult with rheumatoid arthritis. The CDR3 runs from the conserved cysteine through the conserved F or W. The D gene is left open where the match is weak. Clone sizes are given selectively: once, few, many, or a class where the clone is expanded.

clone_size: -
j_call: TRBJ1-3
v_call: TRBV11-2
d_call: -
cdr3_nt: TGTGCCAGCAGCTTAGGGGCCGCGGGAAACACCATATATTTT
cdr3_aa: CASSLGAAGNTIYF

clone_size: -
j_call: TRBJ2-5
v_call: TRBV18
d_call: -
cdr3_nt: TGTGCCAGCTCACCAGGCGGCCAAGAGACCCAGTACTTC
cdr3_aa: CASSPGGQETQYF

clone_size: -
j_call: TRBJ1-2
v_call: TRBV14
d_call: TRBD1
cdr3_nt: TGTGCCAGCAGCCAAAGGGCAGGGGGCCTACATGGCTACACCTTC
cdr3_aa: CASSQRAGGLHGYTF

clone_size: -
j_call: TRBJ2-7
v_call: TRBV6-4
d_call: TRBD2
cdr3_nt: TGTGCCAGCAGTGACTCTCCCTTAGCGGGAACTTCCTACGAGCAGTACTTC
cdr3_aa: CASSDSPLAGTSYEQYF

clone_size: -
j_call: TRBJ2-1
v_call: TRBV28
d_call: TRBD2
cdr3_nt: TGTGCCAGCAGTCATAGAGCGGGGGGGCAGTTCTTC
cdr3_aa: CASSHRAGGQFF

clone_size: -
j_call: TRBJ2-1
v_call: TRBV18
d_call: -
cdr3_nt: TGTGCCAGCTCGCCGACAGGCTCCTCAAGCGGGGAGCAGTTCTTC
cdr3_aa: CASSPTGSSSGEQFF

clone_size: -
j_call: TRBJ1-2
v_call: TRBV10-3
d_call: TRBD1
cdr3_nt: TGTGCCATCAGTGCTGGGGACAGGGTGGACTATGGCTACACCTTC
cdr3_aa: CAISAGDRVDYGYTF

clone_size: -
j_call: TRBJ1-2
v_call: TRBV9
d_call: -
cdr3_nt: TGTGCCAGCGCGGAGGGGTATGGCTACACCTTC
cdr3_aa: CASAEGYGYTF

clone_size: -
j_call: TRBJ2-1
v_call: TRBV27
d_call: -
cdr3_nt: TGTGCCAGCAGTCGGCGAGATCGCTACAATGAGCAGTTCTTC
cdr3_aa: CASSRRDRYNEQFF

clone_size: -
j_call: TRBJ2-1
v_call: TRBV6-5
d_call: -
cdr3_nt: TGTGCCAGCAGTTACTCGGGCGTGCCCTACAATGAGCAGTTCTTC
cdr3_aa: CASSYSGVPYNEQFF

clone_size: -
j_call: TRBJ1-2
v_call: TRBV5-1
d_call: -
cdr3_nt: TGCGCCAGCAGCTCGGTGGGGATTGGAGGAAACTATGGCTACACCTTC
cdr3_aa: CASSSVGIGGNYGYTF

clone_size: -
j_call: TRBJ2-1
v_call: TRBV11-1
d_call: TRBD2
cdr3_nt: TGTGCCAGCAGCTTATCCGGGAGGGCCAACGTGGAGCAGTTCTTC
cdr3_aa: CASSLSGRANVEQFF

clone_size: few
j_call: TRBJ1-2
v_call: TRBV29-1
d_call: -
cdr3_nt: TGCAGCGTTCAAGACAGCCGTCTTAACTATGGCTACACCTTC
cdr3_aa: CSVQDSRLNYGYTF

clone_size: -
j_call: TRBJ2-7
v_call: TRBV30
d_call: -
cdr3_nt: TGTGCCTGGAGTGTTCGTTGGCCAGGACGGCTACTCTTC
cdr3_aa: CAWSVRWPGRLLF

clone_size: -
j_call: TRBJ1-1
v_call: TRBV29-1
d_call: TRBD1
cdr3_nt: TGCAGCGTTGAAGGGACAGGGTGGACTGAAGCTTTCTTT
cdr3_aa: CSVEGTGWTEAFF

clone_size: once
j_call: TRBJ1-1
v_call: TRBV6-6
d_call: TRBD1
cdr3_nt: TGTGCCAGCAGTTACTCCCCAGGGGGCACTGAAGCTTTCTTT
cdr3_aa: CASSYSPGGTEAFF

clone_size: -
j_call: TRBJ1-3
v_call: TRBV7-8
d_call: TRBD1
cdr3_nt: TGTGCCAGCAGCCGAGGGACAGGAGGCTCTGGAAACACCATATATTTT
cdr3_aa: CASSRGTGGSGNTIYF

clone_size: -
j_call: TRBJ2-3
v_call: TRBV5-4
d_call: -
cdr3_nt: TGTGCCAGCAGCTTGGGGGCCGATACGCAGTATTTT
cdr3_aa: CASSLGADTQYF

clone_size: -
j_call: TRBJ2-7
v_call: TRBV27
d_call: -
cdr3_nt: TGTGCCAGCAGTTCCCCGCCCCGACTTCGGCAGTACTTC
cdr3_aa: CASSSPPRLRQYF

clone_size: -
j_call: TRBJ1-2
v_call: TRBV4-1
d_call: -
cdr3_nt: TGCGCCAGCAGCCAAGTCGGGGTTGACTATGGCTACACCTTC
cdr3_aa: CASSQVGVDYGYTF

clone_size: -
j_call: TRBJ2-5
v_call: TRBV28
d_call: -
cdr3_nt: TGTGCCAGCAGTTTACAGGTGGGGGAGACCCAGTACTTC
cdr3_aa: CASSLQVGETQYF

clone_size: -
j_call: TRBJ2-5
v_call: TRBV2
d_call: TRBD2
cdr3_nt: TGTGCCAGCAGTGATCTTAGCGGGGGGGCCCGAGAGACCCAGTACTTC
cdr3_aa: CASSDLSGGARETQYF

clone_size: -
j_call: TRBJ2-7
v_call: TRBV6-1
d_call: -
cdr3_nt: TGTGCCAGCACTCGAGTTGCCTTCTACGAGCAGTACTTC
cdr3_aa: CASTRVAFYEQYF

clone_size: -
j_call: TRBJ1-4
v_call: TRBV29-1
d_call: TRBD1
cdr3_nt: TGCAGCGTTGAGGACAGGGAGGTGGAAAAACTGTTTTTT
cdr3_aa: CSVEDREVEKLFF

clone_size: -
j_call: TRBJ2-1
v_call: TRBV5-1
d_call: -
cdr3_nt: TGCGCCAGCAGCTTAGGACCCGCGGCGTACAATGAGCAGTTCTTC
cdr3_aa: CASSLGPAAYNEQFF

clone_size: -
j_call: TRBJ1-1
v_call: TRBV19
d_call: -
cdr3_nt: TGTGCCAGTAGTGAGGACGGGGACACTGAAGCTTTCTTT
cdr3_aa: CASSEDGDTEAFF

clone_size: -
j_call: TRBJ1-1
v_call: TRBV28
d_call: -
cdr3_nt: TGTGCCAGCAGTTTAACGGGACGGAGGAACACTGAAGCTTTCTTT
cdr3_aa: CASSLTGRRNTEAFF

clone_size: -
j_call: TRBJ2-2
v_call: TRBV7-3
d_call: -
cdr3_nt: TGTGCCAGCAGCTTAACAACCGGGGAGCTGTTTTTT
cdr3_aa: CASSLTTGELFF

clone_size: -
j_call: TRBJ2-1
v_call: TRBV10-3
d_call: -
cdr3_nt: TGTGCCATCAGTGTTAGCGGCGATGAGCAGTTCTTC
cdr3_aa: CAISVSGDEQFF

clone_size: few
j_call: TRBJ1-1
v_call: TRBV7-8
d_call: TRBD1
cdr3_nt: TGTGCCAGCAGTTACAGGGGGAACACTGAAGCTTTCTTT
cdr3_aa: CASSYRGNTEAFF

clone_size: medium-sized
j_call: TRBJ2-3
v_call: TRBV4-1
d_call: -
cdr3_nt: TGCGCCAGCAGTCTCGCTGTGGAAACTAGCACAGATACGCAGTATTTT
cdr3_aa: CASSLAVETSTDTQYF

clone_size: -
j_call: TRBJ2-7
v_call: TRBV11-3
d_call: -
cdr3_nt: TGTGCCAGCAGTGACGGAGGGGAGAGCTCCTACGAGCAGTACTTC
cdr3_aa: CASSDGGESSYEQYF

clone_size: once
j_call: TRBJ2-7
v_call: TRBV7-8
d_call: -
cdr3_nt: TGTGCCAGCAGCTTAGGGGGCCGCTGGGACCCGGCCTACGAGCAGTACTTC
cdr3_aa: CASSLGGRWDPAYEQYF

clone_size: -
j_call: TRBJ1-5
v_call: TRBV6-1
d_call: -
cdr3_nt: TGTGCCAGCAGTGAAGATTCGGGAGATTTGGCGCCCCAGCATTTT
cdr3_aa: CASSEDSGDLAPQHF

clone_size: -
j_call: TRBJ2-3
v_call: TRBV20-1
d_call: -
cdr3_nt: TGCAGTGCACCGGACGGTTATACGCAGTATTTT
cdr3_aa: CSAPDGYTQYF

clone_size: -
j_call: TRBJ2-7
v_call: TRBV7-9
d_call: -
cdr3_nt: TGTGCCAGCAGCTTAGGGGGTTTGCACGAGCAGTACTTC
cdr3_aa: CASSLGGLHEQYF

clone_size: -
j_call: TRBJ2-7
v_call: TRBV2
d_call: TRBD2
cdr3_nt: TGTGCCAGCAGCATGGACAGGCTAGCGGGGGGCTACGAGCAGTACTTC
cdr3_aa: CASSMDRLAGGYEQYF

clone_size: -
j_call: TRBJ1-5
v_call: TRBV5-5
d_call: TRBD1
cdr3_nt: TGTGCCAGCAGCTTGTCAGGGGGCAGTCAGCCCCAGCATTTT
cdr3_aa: CASSLSGGSQPQHF

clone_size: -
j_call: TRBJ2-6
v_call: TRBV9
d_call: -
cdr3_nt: TGTGCCAGCAGCGTTTCTGGGGCCAACGTCCTGACTTTC
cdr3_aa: CASSVSGANVLTF

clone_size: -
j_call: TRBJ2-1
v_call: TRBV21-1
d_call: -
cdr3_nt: TGTGCCAGCAGCAACCTCATCCATGAGCAGTTCTTC
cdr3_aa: CASSNLIHEQFF

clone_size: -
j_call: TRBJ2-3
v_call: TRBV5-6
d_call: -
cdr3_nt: TGTGCCAGCAGCTTTGAAGCAGGGAGGGGGTACAGGCAGTATTTT
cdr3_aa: CASSFEAGRGYRQYF

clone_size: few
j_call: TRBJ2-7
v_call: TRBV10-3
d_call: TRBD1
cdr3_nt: TGTGCCATCAGCCTCGACAGGGGCTACGAGCAGTACTTC
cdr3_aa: CAISLDRGYEQYF

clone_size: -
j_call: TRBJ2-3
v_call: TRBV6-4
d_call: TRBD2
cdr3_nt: TGTGCCAGCAGTGCTAGCGGGGGGGCCACAGATACGCAGTATTTT
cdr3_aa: CASSASGGATDTQYF

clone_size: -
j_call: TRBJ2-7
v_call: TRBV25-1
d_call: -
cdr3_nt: TGTGCCAGCAGTGAGAGCAGCTACGAGCAGTACTTC
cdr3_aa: CASSESSYEQYF

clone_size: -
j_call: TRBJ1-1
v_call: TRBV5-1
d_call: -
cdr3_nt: TGCGCCAGCAGCTCCGGTTTGGGGATGGGTACTTTCTTT
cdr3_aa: CASSSGLGMGTFF

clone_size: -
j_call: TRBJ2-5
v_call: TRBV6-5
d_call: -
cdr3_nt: TGTGCCAGCACTAATTCCCCGTACCAAGAGACCCAGTACTTC
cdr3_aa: CASTNSPYQETQYF

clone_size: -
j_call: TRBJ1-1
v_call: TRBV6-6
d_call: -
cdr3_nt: TGTGCCAGCAGTTACTCCATGATTGCAGGGGACACTGAAGCTTTCTTT
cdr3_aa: CASSYSMIAGDTEAFF

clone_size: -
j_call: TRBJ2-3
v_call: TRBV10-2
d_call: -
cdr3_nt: TGCGCCAGCAGTGCGAGGGGCCCAGATACGCAGTATTTT
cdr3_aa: CASSARGPDTQYF

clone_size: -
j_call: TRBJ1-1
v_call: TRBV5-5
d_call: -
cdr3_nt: TGTGCCAGCAGCGACGACAGAAACACTGAAGCTTTCTTT
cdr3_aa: CASSDDRNTEAFF

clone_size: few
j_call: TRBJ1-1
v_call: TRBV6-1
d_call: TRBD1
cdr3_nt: TGTGCCGTGCAAACGACAGGGCTGAACACTGAAGCTTTCTTT
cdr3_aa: CAVQTTGLNTEAFF

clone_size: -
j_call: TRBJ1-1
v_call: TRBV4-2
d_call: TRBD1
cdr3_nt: TGTGCCAGCAGCCAAGAGGGGGGACAGCCTGGCTCTGAAGCTTTCTTT
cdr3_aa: CASSQEGGQPGSEAFF

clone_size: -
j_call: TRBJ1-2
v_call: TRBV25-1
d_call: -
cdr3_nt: TGTGCCAGCAGTCCCGGGGGACACGGGGGGGCAACCAAAGGCTACACCTTC
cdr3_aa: CASSPGGHGGATKGYTF

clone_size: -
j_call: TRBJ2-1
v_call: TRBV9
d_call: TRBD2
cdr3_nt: TGTGCCAGCAGCGCCCCCGGGGTAGCGGGGGATGAGCAGTTCTTC
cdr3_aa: CASSAPGVAGDEQFF

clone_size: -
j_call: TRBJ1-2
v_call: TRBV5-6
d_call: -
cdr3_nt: TGTGCCAGCAGCTTGGACGGCGTCAGTTGGGGCTACACCTTC
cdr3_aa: CASSLDGVSWGYTF

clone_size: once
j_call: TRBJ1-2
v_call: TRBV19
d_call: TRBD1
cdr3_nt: TGTGCCAGTATTGGGACAGGGATCAACTATGGCTACACCTTC
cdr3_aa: CASIGTGINYGYTF

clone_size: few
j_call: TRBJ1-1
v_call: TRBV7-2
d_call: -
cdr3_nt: TGTGCCAGCAGCTTAGAAACAGGGTGGACTGAAGCTTTCTTT
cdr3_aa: CASSLETGWTEAFF

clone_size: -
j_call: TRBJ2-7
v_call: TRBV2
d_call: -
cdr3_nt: TGTGCCATTGAGGACAGACGGGGGTACGAGCAGTACTTC
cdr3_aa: CAIEDRRGYEQYF

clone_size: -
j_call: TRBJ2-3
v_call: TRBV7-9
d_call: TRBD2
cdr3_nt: TGTGCCAGCGGATCCCCGGGACTAGCGGGAGTGGGTACGCAGTATTTT
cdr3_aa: CASGSPGLAGVGTQYF

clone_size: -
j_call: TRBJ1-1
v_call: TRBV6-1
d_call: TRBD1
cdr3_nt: TGTGCCAGCAGTGTTGGGTTCGGGACAGCGAACACTGAAGCTTTCTTT
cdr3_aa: CASSVGFGTANTEAFF

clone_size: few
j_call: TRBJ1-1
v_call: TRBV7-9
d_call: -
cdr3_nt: TGTGCCAGCAGCTTCTCCCGTCGGGCTTTCTTT
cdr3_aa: CASSFSRRAFF